These 21 T cell receptor beta chains came from one sample sequenced in a study of shared clonotypes between healthy human individuals. Only in-frame clones appear in the TCRdb table, and some are missing; sequencing was by immunoSEQ multiplex PCR. The data hold 2 million to 2.5 million clones, with roughly 90% observed a single time. The specimen was naive CD4+ T cells from PBMCs. The subset here: CD45RA+ positively selected. All receptors derive from a man younger than 30 in good health. Some clones in this sample may be carry-over from other donors' samples.

The V gene is TRBV5-1, the J gene TRBJ1-4; no reliable D call. The germline gives CDR1 SGHRS, CDR2 YFSETQ. V was pared by 2 bases and J by 4 bases, with 9 bases between. The CDR3 runs 14 residues. The CDR3 here is CASSFLGSNEKLFF. CDR3 DNA: TGCGCCAGCAGCTTTTTGGGAAGTAATGAAAAACTGTTTTTT.

This chain joins TRBV19 and TRBJ1-2; tentatively, D is TRBD1 (5 bases). There are 15 residues in the CDR3. The germline V gene encodes CDR1 LNHDA and CDR2 SQIVND (reference sequence). Deletions cut 0 bases from V and 2 bases from J, with 10 bases between. Here the CDR3 DNA reads TGTGCCAGTAGTATAGAGGGACCGAAGAACTATGGCTACACCTTC. Translated: CASSIEGPKNYGYTF. Drawing the rest from reference TRBV19 and TRBJ1-2, the complete variable domain is DGGITQSPKYLFRKEGQNVTLSCEQNLNHDAMYWYRQDPGQGLRLIYYSQIVNDFQKGDIAEGYSVSREKKESFPLTVTSAQKNPTAFYLCASSIEGPKNYGYTFGSGTRLTVV.

The V and J genes are TRBV5-1 and TRBJ1-3, with 8 bases that match TRBD1. V shed 1 base and J 3 bases; nucleotides not matched to a gene: 6. The V gene's germline CDR1 is SGHRS and CDR2 YFSETQ. This CDR3 has 16 residues. CDR3 DNA sequence: TGCGCCAGCAGCTTGCTTCCGACAGGGGTTGGAAACACCATATATTTT. This gives the protein CASSLLPTGVGNTIYF.

This chain connects TRBV7-9 to TRBJ2-7, with 9 bases fitting TRBD2. Germline V gives CDR1 SEHNR, CDR2 FQNEAQ (reference sequence). J was trimmed by 2 bases and V by 4 bases; bases with no gene match: 6. The CDR3 sequence is 15 residues long. Written as DNA, the CDR3 is TGTGCCAGCAGCTATCGTCTAGCGGGACCCTACGAGCAGTACTTC. This encodes CASSYRLAGPYEQYF. The variable domain in full, completed from reference TRBV7-9 and TRBJ2-7, reads DTGVSQNPRHKITKRGQNVTFRCDPISEHNRLYWYRQTLGQGPEFLTYFQNEAQLEKSRLLSDRFSAERPKGSFSTLEIQRTEQGDSAMYLCASSYRLAGPYEQYFGPGTRLTVT.

This rearrangement joins TRBV9 to TRBJ2-1; the D is unclear. Germline V gene lookup returns CDR1 SGDLS and CDR2 YYNGEE. The V gene lost 0 bases and the J gene lost 8 bases, with 18 bases spanning the gap. The length of the CDR3 is 16 residues. As DNA, the CDR3 is TGTGCCAGCAGCGTAGAGCCTCATTCTCAGTTATATGAGCAGTTCTTC. As protein: CASSVEPHSQLYEQFF.

A word on this clone: Other DNA sequences of this sample code for an identical CDR3. The rearrangement links TRBV5-1 to TRBJ2-5; D might be TRBD1 (6 bases). The V end lost 4 bases, the J end lost 1 base, and 11 bases lay between the germline ends. Per germline, CDR1 SGHRS and CDR2 YFSETQ. CDR3 length: 14 amino acids. The CDR3 region has the DNA TGCGCCAGCAGCCCGCGGACAGTCCAAGAGACCCAGTACTTC. Translation: CASSPRTVQETQYF.

This rearrangement joins TRBV30 to TRBJ1-1; D gene uncertain. The CDR3 contains 10 residues. V was cut by 3 bases and J by 11 bases, with 10 bases left in between. CDR1 is GTSNPN and CDR2 is SVGIG in the germline V gene (reference sequence). The CDR3 loop is CAWRIREAFF. The CDR3 region has the DNA TGTGCCTGGAGAATTCGAGAGGCTTTCTTT.

The J gene is TRBJ2-7, the V gene TRBV2; D might be TRBD1 (6 bases). CDR1 and CDR2 (germline): SNHLY, FYNNEI. The CDR3 totals 14 residues. Trimming took 2 bases from V and 7 from J, leaving 15 bases between them. CDR3 DNA: TGTGCCAGCAGTGAAACAGGGAGAGGGATTGAGCAGTACTTC. It codes for CASSETGRGIEQYF.

V and J are TRBV11-3 and TRBJ2-5; 10 bases agree with TRBD2. The CDR3 length is 14 residues. The V segment lost 5 bases and the J segment 5 bases; nucleotides outside the gene matches: 5. The germline CDR1 and CDR2 sequences are SGHNT and YENEEA. The CDR3 spells CASSPSGSGETQYF. CDR3 in DNA: TGTGCCAGCAGCCCTAGCGGGAGCGGGGAGACCCAGTACTTC.

The rearrangement uses TRBV2 and TRBJ1-5; D not certain. V lost 2 bases and J 9 bases, leaving 8 bases between the germline ends. This CDR3 region has 12 residues. Germline V gives CDR1 SNHLY, CDR2 FYNNEI. The CDR3 coding sequence is TGTGCCAGCAGTGAAATGGCGAGGCCCCAGCATTTT. The encoded protein is CASSEMARPQHF.

The chain is built from TRBV7-9 and TRBJ2-3; D is possibly TRBD1 (6 bases). The CDR3 consists of 15 residues. V lost 3 bases to trimming and J lost 4 bases, with 14 bases between them. In germline, CDR1 is SEHNR, CDR2 FQNEAQ (reference sequence). The CDR3 coding sequence is TGTGCCAGCAGCTTGGTACAGGGTAGGGCAGATACGCAGTATTTT. Protein product: CASSLVQGRADTQYF. The variable domain in full, with the rest retrieved from reference TRBV7-9 and TRBJ2-3, is DTGVSQNPRHKITKRGQNVTFRCDPISEHNRLYWYRQTLGQGPEFLTYFQNEAQLEKSRLLSDRFSAERPKGSFSTLEIQRTEQGDSAMYLCASSLVQGRADTQYFGPGTRLTVL.

The V gene is TRBV6-1, the J gene TRBJ2-3; D might be TRBD2 (6 bases). The V gene lost 7 bases and the J gene lost 6 bases, with 14 bases spanning the gap. The CDR3 runs to 13 residues. CDR1 MNHNS and CDR2 SASEGT come from the germline V gene. CDR3 sequence reads: CASTEGLRDTQYF. CDR3 sequence (DNA): TGTGCCAGCACGGAGGGCCTCAGGGATACGCAGTATTTT.

V and J are TRBV18 and TRBJ2-3; 7 bases are shared with TRBD1. After removal of 4 bases from V and 2 bases from J, the junction contained 9 bases not matched to a gene. CDR1 is KGHSH, CDR2 LQKENI, per germline. The CDR3 consists of 16 residues. The CDR3 DNA reads as TGTGCCAGCTCACACTCCCGGGACAGCTTCACAGATACGCAGTATTTT. Its protein product is CASSHSRDSFTDTQYF.

The J gene is TRBJ1-5, the V gene TRBV6-6; tentative D call: TRBD1 (6 bases). Germline-derived CDR1 and CDR2 are MNHNY and SVGAGI (reference sequence). This CDR3 is 13 amino acids long. Deletions cut 6 bases from V and 7 bases from J, with 13 bases between. Here the CDR3 reads CASSQQGGQPQHF. For the CDR3, the DNA is TGTGCCAGCAGCCAACAGGGTGGCCAGCCCCAGCATTTT.

The chain carries TRBV7-3 and TRBJ2-2; D assignment may be TRBD1 or TRBD2 (5 bases each). V was cut by 6 bases and J by 2 bases, with 16 bases left in between. CDR1 is SGHTA, CDR2 FQGTGA, per germline. The CDR3 is 16 residues long. The CDR3 here is CASRARDHLNTGELFF. In nucleotides, the CDR3 is TGTGCCAGCAGGGCCCGGGACCACTTAAACACCGGGGAGCTGTTTTTT.

The chain uses TRBV6-5 and TRBJ2-4; D is undetermined. V lost 8 bases and J lost 5, with 19 bases in between. Germline CDR1 and CDR2: MNHEY and SVGAGI. The CDR3 is 15 amino acids. The CDR3 loop is CASGSLGLGQNIQYF. CDR3 nucleotides: TGTGCCAGCGGTTCCCTGGGCCTCGGCCAAAACATTCAGTACTTC.

The J gene is TRBJ1-4, the V gene TRBV27, with a tentative D call TRBD1 (5 bases). The length of the CDR3 is 17 residues. Looked up from germline, CDR1 is MNHEY and CDR2 is SMNVEV (reference sequence). The V end lost 2 bases, the J end lost 0 bases, and 13 bases lay between the germline ends. CDR3 DNA: TGTGCCAGCAGTTTAAGGGGCAGGGAAACAACTAATGAAAAACTGTTTTTT. Its protein product is CASSLRGRETTNEKLFF.

The chain links TRBV28 to TRBJ1-1, with D possibly matching TRBD1 (5 bases). Trimming left V 3 bases short and J 6 bases short, with 23 bases between. The CDR3 has 17 amino acids. The V gene's germline CDR1 is MDHEN and CDR2 SYDVKM. CDR3 amino acids: CASSLFWASGRAAEAFF. The CDR3 nucleotides read TGTGCCAGCAGTTTGTTTTGGGCATCAGGCAGGGCGGCTGAAGCTTTCTTT.

The chain combines TRBV30 with TRBJ1-3, with D possibly matching TRBD1 (6 bases). This CDR3 has 14 amino acids. The V and J ends lost 4 bases and 2 bases respectively, with 12 bases between them. From germline, CDR1 is GTSNPN and CDR2 SVGIG (reference sequence). The CDR3, as DNA: TGTGCCTGGACCCCCGGGGGGCCTGGAAACACCATATATTTT. The encoded protein is CAWTPGGPGNTIYF.

The rearrangement uses TRBV6-6 and TRBJ2-3; 7 bases line up with TRBD2. This CDR3 has 14 amino acids. The trim removed 7 bases at V and 1 base at J, leaving 5 bases unmatched. Germline CDR1 MNHNY, CDR2 SVGAGI (reference sequence). The DNA of the CDR3 is TGTGCCAGCAAGCGGGATGGAGGCACAGATACGCAGTATTTT. Translated: CASKRDGGTDTQYF.

The chain uses TRBV7-9 and TRBJ1-4; D ambiguous. The CDR3 contains 15 residues. Trimming took off 5 bases at V and 2 bases at J, with 12 bases between the two ends. In germline, CDR1 is SEHNR, CDR2 FQNEAQ (reference sequence). CDR3 region: CASSVESGTNEKLFF. In DNA, the CDR3 is TGTGCCAGCAGCGTGGAGTCGGGGACTAATGAAAAACTGTTTTTT.